This record concerns one T cell receptor beta chain sequence. Its specificity is not known. Germline is not matched at one junction end, which may reflect a read error. With constant-segment primers, 5'RACE yielded cDNA libraries of TCR alpha and TCR beta that carried sample barcodes and UMIs. Each CDR3 protein is one row after TCRdb ran MiXCR on the 5' RACE reads. The sample comprises a few hundred thousand distinct CDR3 sequences, under 25% of which are singletons, and around an eighth rests with the top ten. This record belongs to a study of T-cell memory formation after mild COVID-19. Study-level results: Contracting CD4+ clones were located mainly in CM and EM, and CD8+ clones in EMRA. Clones that shrank (day 15 to 85) were balanced CD4/CD8, whereas later expanders leaned CD4+. Within pre-infection memory, some responding clones were found, suggesting cross-reactive memory joined.

CDR1 is SGHAT, CDR2 FQDESV, per germline (reference sequence). The CDR3 length is 13 residues. What was sequenced was PBMCs or a T cell subset sorted from them (not recorded which). The V gene is TRBV11-1, the J gene TRBJ2-3; no definite D call. The receptor was derived from an adult woman who had mild COVID-19 (a few samples of this study predate the infection). Cell type and time point are not known. This CDR3 is CASSLEPPDMQYF. In DNA form, the CDR3 reads TGTGCCAGCAGCTTAGAACCACCGGATATGCAGTATTTT.